One sample yielded the 30 T cell receptor beta chains listed below, sequenced in a study of T cells in Graves' hyperthyroidism and ophthalmopathy. RNA transcripts were the template for amplifying TCR beta CDR3 regions. When the TCR CDR3 underwent first-round RT-PCR, the HTBI primer set was used. Using its own MiXCR run on the multiplex PCR reads, TCRdb lists one record per CDR3 protein. The repertoire has 500,000 or so distinct CDR3 sequences, about 16% of them found once; the top ten carry 25% to 30%. The sequenced material came from blood. The origin of the receptors is a woman between 25 and 40 years old with Graves' ophthalmopathy.

The CDR3 sequence: CASRGGRMNTGELFF. The CDR3, as DNA: TGTGCCAGCAGAGGCGGGAGAATGAACACCGGGGAGCTGTTTTTT. This sequence joins TRBV3-1 and TRBJ2-2, with 7 bases aligning to TRBD2. Germline loops: CDR1 LGHDT, CDR2 YNNKEL (reference sequence). CDR3 length: 15 amino acids. The V and J ends lost 6 bases and 1 base, in that order; junction bases with no gene match: 5.

The gene calls are TRBV6-5 and TRBJ1-6; no clear D. From germline, CDR1 is MNHEY and CDR2 SVGAGI. This CDR3 has 18 residues. Deletions cut 0 bases from V and 0 bases from J, with 12 bases between. CDR3 region: CASSYSLKGSSYNSPLHF. CDR3 DNA sequence: TGTGCCAGCAGTTACTCATTAAAGGGAAGCTCCTATAATTCACCCCTCCACTTT.

This clonotype was seen a few times. The chain has TRBV20-1 and TRBJ1-6, with unresolved D. This CDR3 has 15 amino acids. V dropped 3 bases and J dropped 0 bases, with 9 bases sitting between them. The germline V gene encodes CDR1 DFQATT and CDR2 SNEGSKA (reference sequence). The CDR3 sequence is CSARRSRSYNSPLHF. DNA of the CDR3: TGCAGTGCTAGGAGGTCGCGCTCCTATAATTCACCCCTCCACTTT.

This clonotype occurred many times. The DNA of the CDR3 is TGTGCCTGGAGTGATGACAGGGGGCGAGGTGCTTTCTTT. It codes for CAWSDDRGRGAFF. V is TRBV30 and J is TRBJ1-1, with 10 bases aligning to TRBD1. The germline V gene has CDR1 GTSNPN and CDR2 SVGIG (reference sequence). J was trimmed by 11 bases and V by 1 base; bases with no gene match: 7. There are 13 residues in the CDR3.

The chain is built from TRBV3-1 and TRBJ2-5, with 8 bases lining up with TRBD2. The germline gives CDR1 LGHDT, CDR2 YNNKEL (reference sequence). After removal of 9 bases from V and 4 bases from J, the junction contained 7 bases not matched to a gene. This CDR3 spans 13 amino acids. DNA for the CDR3: TGTGCCAGTACAGCGGGAGTTAGAGAGACCCAGTACTTC. Its protein is CASTAGVRETQYF.

At least ten counts were recorded for this clonotype. The J gene is TRBJ2-7, the V gene TRBV10-2; maybe TRBD1 (5 bases). This CDR3 is built from 14 residues. The germline V and J ends were trimmed by 4 bases and 3 bases, with 13 bases remaining between them. Per the germline V gene, CDR1 is WSHSY and CDR2 is SAAADI. CDR3 coding DNA: TGCGCCAGCAGTGGACCAGGGTCCAACTACGAGCAGTACTTC. Its protein product is CASSGPGSNYEQYF.

This clonotype appeared a few times. The chain carries TRBV25-1 and TRBJ2-3, with 11 bases fitting TRBD2. Germline CDR1 MGHDK, CDR2 SYGVNS. The junction had 3 bases not matched to a gene; V was cut back by 1 base and J by 3 bases. The CDR3 has 16 amino acids. The CDR3 region is CASSELASGRTDTQYF. As DNA, the CDR3 is TGTGCCAGCAGTGAATTGGCTAGCGGGAGGACAGATACGCAGTATTTT.

This clonotype was recorded a few times. The chain couples TRBV7-3 to TRBJ2-2; D is unresolved. The CDR3 is 14 residues long. V lost 5 bases and J 1 base, leaving 8 bases between the germline ends. From germline, CDR1 is SGHTA and CDR2 FQGTGA. CDR3 region: CASSRTENTGELFF. The CDR3 DNA reads as TGTGCCAGCAGCCGGACGGAGAACACCGGGGAGCTGTTTTTT. The full variable domain, rest sourced from reference TRBV7-3 and TRBJ2-2, is GAGVSQTPSNKVTEKGKYVELRCDPISGHTALYWYRQSLGQGPEFLIYFQGTGAADDSGLPNDRFFAVRPEGSVSTLKIQRTERGDSAVYLCASSRTENTGELFFGEGSRLTVL.

A note on this clonotype: It may be a read error: a sequence one base away is much more abundant. The chain links TRBV30 to TRBJ2-5; perhaps TRBD2 as D (5 bases). The germline CDR1 and CDR2 sequences are GTSNPN and SVGIG (reference sequence). This CDR3 spans 13 amino acids. V was pared by 2 bases and J by 1 base, with 8 bases between. The CDR3 loop is CAWSREIQETQYF. In DNA, the CDR3 is TGTGCCTGGAGTAGGGAGATCCAAGAGACCCAGTACTTC.

The table lists this clonotype with many counts. CDR3 protein: CASSEGQGNYGYTF. CDR3 sequence (DNA): TGTGCCAGCAGTGAAGGACAGGGGAACTATGGCTACACCTTC. The chain links TRBV2 to TRBJ1-2; 8 nucleotides agree with TRBD1. The CDR3 is made up of 14 amino acids. The ends lost 1 base at V and 2 bases at J; junction bases unmatched: 0. From germline, CDR1 is SNHLY and CDR2 FYNNEI.

The chain combines TRBV25-1 with TRBJ2-1; no clear D gene. V lost 7 bases to trimming and J lost 3 bases, with 10 bases between them. Looked up from germline, CDR1 is MGHDK and CDR2 is SYGVNS. The CDR3 has 13 amino acids. DNA for the CDR3: TGTGCCAGCACCGCTTGGGGCTACAATGAGCAGTTCTTC. Its protein is CASTAWGYNEQFF.

The rearrangement joins TRBV18 to TRBJ2-1, with 8 bases identical to TRBD1. Germline V gene lookup returns CDR1 KGHSH and CDR2 LQKENI. The CDR3 has 15 residues. Trimming removed 0 bases from V and 8 bases from J; junction bases left unmatched: 6. CDR3: CASSPPLGQGHEQFF. The CDR3, as DNA: TGTGCCAGCTCACCACCTTTAGGACAGGGCCATGAGCAGTTCTTC.

This clonotype was counted a few times. This chain joins TRBV19 and TRBJ2-3; TRBD2 matches 7 bases. The CDR3 length is 16 residues. In germline, CDR1 is LNHDA, CDR2 SQIVND (reference sequence). The V segment lost 6 bases and the J segment 0 bases; nucleotides outside the gene matches: 9. CDR3 residues: CASRSHGGSSTDTQYF. CDR3 coding DNA: TGTGCCAGTAGAAGTCACGGCGGGAGCAGCACAGATACGCAGTATTTT.

Details on this clonotype: A much larger clone lies one base from this, so it may be a read error. The chain links TRBV11-1 to TRBJ2-1; no definite D call. Trimming removed 1 base at V and 9 bases at J, with 4 bases between. The CDR3 totals 11 residues. Germline CDR1 and CDR2: SGHAT and FQDESV (reference sequence). CDR3 in DNA: TGTGCCAGCAGCTTAGTCACTGAGCAGTTCTTC. Translated: CASSLVTEQFF.

Many counts were recorded for this clonotype. The chain employs TRBV20-1 and TRBJ1-2, with 7 bases matching TRBD1. V lost 6 bases, J lost 4 bases, and 8 bases stayed unmatched. The CDR3 contains 13 residues. Germline-derived CDR1 and CDR2 are DFQATT and SNEGSKA (reference sequence). CDR3 coding DNA: TGCAGTGCCGAGGGACAGCTCCTCTATGGCTACACCTTC. Protein product: CSAEGQLLYGYTF.

This clonotype was found many times. The chain recombines TRBV28 with TRBJ2-2, with 7 bases identical to TRBD1. This CDR3 contains 16 residues. V dropped 1 base and J dropped 1; count of bases not matched to a gene: 3. Germline CDR1 is MDHEN and CDR2 is SYDVKM. CDR3 nucleotides: TGTGCCAGCAGTTTATCGGACAGGTTGAACACCGGGGAGCTGTTTTTT. It yields the protein CASSLSDRLNTGELFF.

This clonotype was observed many times. CDR3 amino acids: CASSPRTSGRTGELFF. The DNA for the CDR3 is TGTGCCAGCAGTCCCCGGACTAGCGGGAGGACCGGGGAGCTGTTTTTT. The gene calls are TRBV28 and TRBJ2-2; 14 bases match TRBD2. J gave up 5 bases and V 5 bases, and 4 bases lay outside the gene matches. In germline, CDR1 is MDHEN, CDR2 SYDVKM. The CDR3 extends over 16 amino acids.

V is TRBV25-1 and J is TRBJ2-6; D might be TRBD1 (6 bases). Germline lookup yields CDR1 MGHDK and CDR2 SYGVNS. Trimming removed 4 bases from V and 4 bases from J, with 11 bases in between. This CDR3 region has 15 residues. The CDR3 coding sequence is TGTGCCAGCAGTGGATGGGGGCGAGGGGCCAACGTCCTGACTTTC. Translating gives CASSGWGRGANVLTF.

The rearrangement links TRBV18 to TRBJ1-1, with 8 bases matching TRBD1. The CDR3 is 13 amino acids. Germline CDR1 reads KGHSH; CDR2 reads LQKENI. Trimming at V came to 5 bases and at J to 4 bases, leaving 3 bases not matched to a gene. The CDR3: CASSAGQGTEAFF. CDR3 bases: TGTGCCAGCTCAGCTGGACAGGGCACTGAAGCTTTCTTT. Looking up the rest from reference TRBV18 and TRBJ1-1 gives the full variable domain: NAGVMQNPRHLVRRRGQEARLRCSPMKGHSHVYWYRQLPEEGLKFMVYLQKENIIDESGMPKERFSAEFPKEGPSILRIQQVVRGDSAAYFCASSAGQGTEAFFGQGTRLTVV.

The V gene is TRBV7-9, the J gene TRBJ2-7, with 7 bases identical to TRBD2. This CDR3 has 12 amino acids. Germline CDR1 is SEHNR and CDR2 is FQNEAQ (reference sequence). With V trimmed by 3 bases and J by 6 bases, 2 bases remained unmatched. CDR3 sequence (DNA): TGTGCCAGCAGCTTGAGCGGGATCGAGCAGTACTTC. It yields the protein CASSLSGIEQYF. Together with reference TRBV7-9 and TRBJ2-7, the CDR3 gives the full variable domain: DTGVSQNPRHKITKRGQNVTFRCDPISEHNRLYWYRQTLGQGPEFLTYFQNEAQLEKSRLLSDRFSAERPKGSFSTLEIQRTEQGDSAMYLCASSLSGIEQYFGPGTRLTVT.

The chain joins TRBV24-1 to TRBJ1-5; tentative D call: TRBD1 (6 bases). Germline CDR1 KGHDR, CDR2 SFDVKD. There are 14 residues in the CDR3. The V end was cut by 4 bases, the J end by 7 bases, with 13 bases between. CDR3 in DNA: TGTGCCACCAGTGAACTTAACAGGGACCAGCCCCAGCATTTT. Encoded protein: CATSELNRDQPQHF.

At least ten counts were recorded for this clonotype. The chain employs TRBV2 and TRBJ2-5; 11 bases align to TRBD2. V was clipped by 3 bases and J by 5 bases; unmatched bases: 8. The CDR3 totals 16 residues. CDR1 is SNHLY and CDR2 is FYNNEI in the germline V gene. The CDR3 reads CASSDFSGRAWETQYF. The CDR3, as DNA: TGTGCCAGCAGTGATTTTAGCGGGAGGGCCTGGGAGACCCAGTACTTC.

This clonotype came up many times. This chain's CDR3 is CASSEGVYRDRGTEAFF. The CDR3 DNA sequence: TGTGCCAGCAGTGAGGGGGTCTACCGGGACAGGGGCACTGAAGCTTTCTTT. The V call is TRBV6-1, the J call TRBJ1-1; 10 bases line up with TRBD1. Per germline, CDR1 MNHNS and CDR2 SASEGT. Trimming at V came to 3 bases and at J to 4 bases, leaving 11 bases not matched to a gene. The CDR3 runs 17 residues.

The table lists this clonotype with many counts. The gene calls are TRBV18 and TRBJ1-1; D is unclear. CDR3 size: 16 residues. The germline V and J ends were trimmed by 5 bases and 3 bases, with 19 bases remaining between them. The germline gives CDR1 KGHSH, CDR2 LQKENI. The CDR3 loop is CASSSRRLGVYTEAFF. CDR3 DNA: TGTGCCAGCTCATCAAGGCGCCTGGGCGTTTACACTGAAGCTTTCTTT.

This clonotype was counted a few times. The rearrangement links TRBV5-6 to TRBJ2-5, with D uncertain. The CDR3 totals 13 residues. Germline CDR1 SGHDT, CDR2 YYEEEE. V was shortened by 2 bases and J by 1 base, with 6 bases between the two germline ends. This CDR3 is CASSFWGQETQYF. The CDR3 coding sequence is TGTGCCAGCAGCTTTTGGGGCCAAGAGACCCAGTACTTC. Looking up the rest from reference TRBV5-6 and TRBJ2-5 gives the full variable domain: DAGVTQSPTHLIKTRGQQVTLRCSPKSGHDTVSWYQQALGQGPQFIFQYYEEEERQRGNFPDRFSGHQFPNYSSELNVNALLLGDSALYLCASSFWGQETQYFGPGTRLLVL.

This clonotype was recorded at least ten times. CDR3 in DNA: TGTGCCAGCAGTGAAGAGGGATTCTCTGGAAACACCATATATTTT. This sequence encodes CASSEEGFSGNTIYF. The J gene is TRBJ1-3, the V gene TRBV2; D gene unclear. This CDR3 comprises 15 residues. Trimming removed 1 base at V and 0 bases at J, with 7 bases between. Per germline, CDR1 SNHLY and CDR2 FYNNEI.

This sequence joins TRBV9 and TRBJ1-2; D is undetermined. Germline CDR1 and CDR2: SGDLS and YYNGEE. Trimming cost V 0 bases and J 0 bases, with 9 bases left between them. CDR3 size: 15 residues. CDR3 coding DNA: TGTGCCAGCAGCGTAGGGGTAGCAGCTAACTATGGCTACACCTTC. This encodes CASSVGVAANYGYTF.

On this clonotype itself: A read error may explain this, as a much larger clone is one base away. V usage is TRBV2 and J usage is TRBJ2-1, with D maybe TRBD2 (5 bases). The CDR3 has 14 amino acids. The germline gives CDR1 SNHLY, CDR2 FYNNEI. CDR3 in amino acids: CASSYSEGANDQFF. For the CDR3, the DNA is TGTGCCAGCAGTTACTCCGAGGGAGCCAATGACCAGTTCTTC.

On this clonotype itself: An end of the junction does not agree with germline; a read error may underlie this. This rearrangement joins TRBV20-1 to TRBJ2-3, with D possibly TRBD1 on 5 matching bases. The CDR3 totals 14 residues. CDR1 and CDR2 from the germline V gene are DFQATT and SNEGSKA (reference sequence). In nucleotides, the CDR3 is TGCAGTGCTAGAGAGGGCGGACACACAGATATGCAGTATTTT. Its protein product is CSAREGGHTDMQYF.

This clonotype appeared many times. The chain links TRBV20-1 to TRBJ1-1; D not certain. The germline CDR1 and CDR2 sequences are DFQATT and SNEGSKA (reference sequence). The germline V and J ends were trimmed by 8 bases and 4 bases, with 20 bases remaining between them. The CDR3 is made up of 14 amino acids. CDR3 nucleotide sequence: TGCAGTCTAATCAGAACCCCGTTGGCCACTGAAGCTTTCTTT. Translating it yields CSLIRTPLATEAFF.